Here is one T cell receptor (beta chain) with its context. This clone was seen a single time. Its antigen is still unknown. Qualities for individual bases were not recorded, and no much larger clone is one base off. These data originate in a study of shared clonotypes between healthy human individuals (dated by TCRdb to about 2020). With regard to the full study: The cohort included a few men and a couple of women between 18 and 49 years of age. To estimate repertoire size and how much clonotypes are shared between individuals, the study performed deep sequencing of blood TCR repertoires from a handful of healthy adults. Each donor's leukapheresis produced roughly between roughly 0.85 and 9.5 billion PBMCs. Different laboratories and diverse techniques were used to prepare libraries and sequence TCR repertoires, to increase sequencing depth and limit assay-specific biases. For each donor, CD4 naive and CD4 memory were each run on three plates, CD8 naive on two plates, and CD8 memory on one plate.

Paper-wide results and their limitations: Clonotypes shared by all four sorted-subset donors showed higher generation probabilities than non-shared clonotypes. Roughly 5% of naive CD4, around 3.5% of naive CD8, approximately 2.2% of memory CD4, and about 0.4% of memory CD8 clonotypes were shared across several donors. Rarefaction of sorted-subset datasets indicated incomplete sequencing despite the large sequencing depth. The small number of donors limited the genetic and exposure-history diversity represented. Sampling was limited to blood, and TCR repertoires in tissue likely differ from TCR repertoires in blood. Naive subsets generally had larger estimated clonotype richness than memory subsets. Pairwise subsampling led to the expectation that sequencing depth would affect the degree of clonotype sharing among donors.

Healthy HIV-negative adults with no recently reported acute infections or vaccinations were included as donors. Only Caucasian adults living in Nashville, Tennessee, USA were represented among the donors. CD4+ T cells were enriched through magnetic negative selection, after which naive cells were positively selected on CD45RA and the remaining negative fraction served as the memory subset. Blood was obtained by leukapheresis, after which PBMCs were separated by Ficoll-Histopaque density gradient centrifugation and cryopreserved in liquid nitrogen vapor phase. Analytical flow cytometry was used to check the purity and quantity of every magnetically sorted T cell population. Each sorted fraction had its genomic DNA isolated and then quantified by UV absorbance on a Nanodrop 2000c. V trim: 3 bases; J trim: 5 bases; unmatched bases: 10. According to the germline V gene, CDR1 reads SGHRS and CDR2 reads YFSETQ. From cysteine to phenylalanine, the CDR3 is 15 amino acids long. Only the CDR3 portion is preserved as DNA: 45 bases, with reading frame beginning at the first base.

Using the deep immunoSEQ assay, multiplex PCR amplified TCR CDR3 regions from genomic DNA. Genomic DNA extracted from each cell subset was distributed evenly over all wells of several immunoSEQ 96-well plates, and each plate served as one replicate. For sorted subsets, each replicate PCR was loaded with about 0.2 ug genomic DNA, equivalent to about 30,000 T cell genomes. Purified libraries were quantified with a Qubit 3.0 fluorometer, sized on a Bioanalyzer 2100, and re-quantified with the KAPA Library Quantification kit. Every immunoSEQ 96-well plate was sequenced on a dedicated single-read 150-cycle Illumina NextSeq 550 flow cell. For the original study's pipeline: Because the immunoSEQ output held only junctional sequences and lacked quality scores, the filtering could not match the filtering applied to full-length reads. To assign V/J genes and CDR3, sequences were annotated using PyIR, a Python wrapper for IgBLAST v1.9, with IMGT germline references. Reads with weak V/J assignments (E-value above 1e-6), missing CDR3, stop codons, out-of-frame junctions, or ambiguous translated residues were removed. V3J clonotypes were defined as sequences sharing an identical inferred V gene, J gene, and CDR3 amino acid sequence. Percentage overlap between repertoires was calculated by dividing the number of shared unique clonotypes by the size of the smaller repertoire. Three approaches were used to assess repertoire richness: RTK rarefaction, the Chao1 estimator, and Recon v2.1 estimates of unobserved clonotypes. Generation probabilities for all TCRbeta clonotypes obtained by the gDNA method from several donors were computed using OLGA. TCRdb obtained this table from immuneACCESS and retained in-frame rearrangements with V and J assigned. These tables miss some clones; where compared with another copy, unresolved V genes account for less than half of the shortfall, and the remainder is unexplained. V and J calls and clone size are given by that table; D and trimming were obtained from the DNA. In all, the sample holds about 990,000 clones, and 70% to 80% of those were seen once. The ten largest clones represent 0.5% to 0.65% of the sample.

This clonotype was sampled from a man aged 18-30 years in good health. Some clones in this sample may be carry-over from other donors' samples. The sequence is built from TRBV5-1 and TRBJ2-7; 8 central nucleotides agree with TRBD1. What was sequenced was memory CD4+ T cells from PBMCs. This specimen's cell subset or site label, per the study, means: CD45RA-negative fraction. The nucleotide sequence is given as TGCGCCAGCAGCTGGGGGACAGGTCCCGGAAACGAGCAGTACTTC. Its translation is CASSWGTGPGNEQYF.